Listed below are T cell receptor beta chains from one sample, sequenced in a study of blood T cell repertoires in COVID-19. Profiled with immunoSEQ multiplex PCR; TCRdb holds only in-frame clones, not every one. The sample comprises 450,000 to 600,000 clones, about nine tenths of which are singletons, and roughly 0.72% rests with the top ten. The material sequenced was PBMCs or T cells enriched from blood (not recorded which). Receptors originate from a woman younger than 35 who had recovered from COVID-19. Both conserved end residues are part of each CDR3. D genes are given only for firm matches. Some rows have no size entry. The others give once, few or many, or a class for an expanded clone.

V gene,clone size,J gene,D gene,CDR3 DNA,CDR3 protein
TRBV11-2,once,TRBJ2-3,TRBD2,TGTGCCAGCACCCCCGGGGGGAATCTCCGCACAGATACGCAGTATTTT,CASTPGGNLRTDTQYF
TRBV2,NA,TRBJ1-5,NA,TGTGCCAGCAGTGACGGGGGTTCCCGTCAGCCCCAGCATTTT,CASSDGGSRQPQHF
TRBV12-3/TRBV12-4,NA,TRBJ1-2,NA,TGTGCCAGCAGTACACAGGCTGCCTATGGCTACACCTTC,CASSTQAAYGYTF
TRBV18,NA,TRBJ1-1,TRBD1,TGTGCCAGCTCACCAAGCCTAAAAGGGGGCAGCACTGAAGCTTTCTTT,CASSPSLKGGSTEAFF
TRBV27,NA,TRBJ1-2,NA,TGTGCCAGCAGTTTATCGACAGGACTCTATGGCTACACCTTC,CASSLSTGLYGYTF
TRBV6-4,NA,TRBJ1-2,NA,TGTGCCAGCACGCGGGGGATCTATGGCTACACCTTC,CASTRGIYGYTF
TRBV2,once,TRBJ2-7,NA,TGTGCCAGCCTTCCGCGCCAAAACGCCTACGAGCAGTACTTC,CASLPRQNAYEQYF
TRBV7-2,NA,TRBJ2-7,TRBD1,TGTGCCAGCAGACCGGGACAGAGCTCCTACGAGCAGTACTTC,CASRPGQSSYEQYF
TRBV7-2,NA,TRBJ1-1,NA,TGTGCCAGCAGCTTAGAGCTGAACACTGAAGCTTTCTTT,CASSLELNTEAFF
TRBV3-1/TRBV3-2,NA,TRBJ2-5,TRBD1,TGTGCCAGCAGCCGGACGACCCGGGACAGGACGTTCCAAGAGACCCAGTACTTC,CASSRTTRDRTFQETQYF
TRBV19,NA,TRBJ1-1,TRBD1,TGTGCCAGTAGTATGGGTACAGGGGGAGGAACTGAAGCTTTCTTT,CASSMGTGGGTEAFF
TRBV6-1,few,TRBJ1-5,NA,TGTGCCAGCAGTGAAAAGAGCGGCCGGTACAATCAGCCCCAGCATTTT,CASSEKSGRYNQPQHF
TRBV30,NA,TRBJ1-1,NA,TGTGCCTGGAGCCGGACAGCTAACACTGAAGCTTTCTTT,CAWSRTANTEAFF
TRBV4-1,few,TRBJ2-7,NA,TGCGCCAGCAGCCAGACGCCCCGGGGGTACGAGCAGTACTTC,CASSQTPRGYEQYF
TRBV2,NA,TRBJ2-5,TRBD1,TGTGCCAGCAGGTGGGACAGGGGTTCCCAAGAGACCCAGTACTTC,CASRWDRGSQETQYF
TRBV2,NA,TRBJ1-2,NA,TGTGCCAGCGGCCCAGGGCAGGGCTACTATGGCTACACCTTC,CASGPGQGYYGYTF
TRBV5-1,NA,TRBJ2-2,NA,TGCGCCAGCAGCTTATTCCTCCTAGGCGACACCGGGGAGCTGTTTTTT,CASSLFLLGDTGELFF
TRBV5-1,NA,TRBJ2-3,NA,TGCGCCAGCAGCCCCGGGGGACTCATCACAGATACGCAGTATTTT,CASSPGGLITDTQYF
TRBV19,NA,TRBJ1-1,NA,TGTGCCAGTAGTCCAGACACCAGGAACACTGAAGCTTTCTTT,CASSPDTRNTEAFF
TRBV18,NA,TRBJ1-1,TRBD1,TGTGCCAGCACACAGGGGGCTCAAACTGAAGCTTTCTTT,CASTQGAQTEAFF
TRBV30,few,TRBJ1-3,NA,TGTGCCTGGAGACTCTCGGCTGGAAACACCATATATTTT,CAWRLSAGNTIYF
TRBV7-2,NA,TRBJ1-6,NA,TGTGCCAGCAGCTTAGCAGGGGTGGATAATTCACCCCTCCACTTT,CASSLAGVDNSPLHF
TRBV12-3/TRBV12-4,once,TRBJ1-2,TRBD1,TGTGCCAGCAGTTCACGGACAGGGGCCTACACCTTC,CASSSRTGAYTF
TRBV5-4,NA,TRBJ1-2,NA,TGTGCCAGCAGCTTGGAGTCGAGCCTACCCCCCTATGGCTACACCTTC,CASSLESSLPPYGYTF
TRBV5-1,NA,TRBJ2-1,TRBD2,TGCGCCAGCAGCTCTGGACTAGCGGGGGGGTATTTCGAGGAGCAGTTCTTC,CASSSGLAGGYFEEQFF
TRBV5-1,NA,TRBJ2-2,NA,TGCGCCAGCAGTCCTCCTAGGGGTAACCTCGCCGGGGAGCTGTTTTTT,CASSPPRGNLAGELFF
TRBV6-5,NA,TRBJ1-1,TRBD1,TGTGCCAGCAGTTCCGGACAGGGGAGAGCTTTCTTT,CASSSGQGRAFF
TRBV27,once,TRBJ1-1,NA,TGTGCCAGCAGTGCCGGGACTCCGAGCGGGAACACTGAAGCTTTCTTT,CASSAGTPSGNTEAFF
TRBV5-6,NA,TRBJ2-3,TRBD2,TGTGCCAGCAGCTTGGTTCTAGCGGGGGGCACAGATACGCAGTATTTT,CASSLVLAGGTDTQYF
TRBV28,NA,TRBJ1-5,TRBD1,TGTGCCAGCAGCTCAGGGGGTAGCAATCAGCCCCAGCATTTT,CASSSGGSNQPQHF
TRBV12-3/TRBV12-4,NA,TRBJ1-2,TRBD1,TGTGCCACCCGACAGGGGAACTATGGCTACACCTTC,CATRQGNYGYTF
TRBV3-1/TRBV3-2,NA,TRBJ1-5,NA,TGTGCCAGCAGCCAAGCGGATGGGACTCTAAAGGGCAATCAGCCCCAGCATTTT,CASSQADGTLKGNQPQHF
TRBV29-1,once,TRBJ2-4,NA,TGCAGCGTTGTAGTAGGGGAAGCCAAAAACATTCAGTACTTC,CSVVVGEAKNIQYF
TRBV5-1,NA,TRBJ2-4,TRBD2,TGCGCCAGCAGCTTGGCCGGGACTAGTCCAAACATTCAGTACTTC,CASSLAGTSPNIQYF
TRBV18,NA,TRBJ1-1,NA,TGTGCCAGCTCACTTGACCGAGAGGCTGAAGCTTTCTTT,CASSLDREAEAFF
TRBV7-9,NA,TRBJ1-5,NA,TGTGCCAGCTCCCGGGGTTGGGGCAATCAGCCCCAGCATTTT,CASSRGWGNQPQHF
TRBV7-2,NA,TRBJ2-7,NA,TGTGCCAGCAGCTTCGCCGCAGGGTTCGGCTCCTACGAGCAGTACTTC,CASSFAAGFGSYEQYF
TRBV4-1,NA,TRBJ1-5,NA,TGCGCCAGCAGCCATCCCTCGAGACAGGATCAGCCCCAGCATTTT,CASSHPSRQDQPQHF
TRBV29-1,NA,TRBJ2-2,NA,TGCAGCGTTAAGAGGTCCGGGGAGCTGTTTTTT,CSVKRSGELFF
TRBV7-9,few,TRBJ1-1,NA,TGTGCCAGCAGCTATAGTACTGAAGCTTTCTTT,CASSYSTEAFF
TRBV5-1,few,TRBJ1-6,NA,TGCGCCAGCAGCTTGGTGTCAGTGAGGTTGGGTTCACCCCTCCACTTT,CASSLVSVRLGSPLHF
TRBV4-1,NA,TRBJ2-7,NA,TGCGCCAGCAGCCAACGCGAAACCCCGGCCTACGAGCAGTACTTC,CASSQRETPAYEQYF
TRBV28,NA,TRBJ1-2,NA,TGTGCCAGCACCTCGGACCTAACAGGGGGCTACACCTTC,CASTSDLTGGYTF
TRBV19,few,TRBJ1-6,NA,TGTGCCACCAGGGCGCAGGGTTCACCCCTCCACTTT,CATRAQGSPLHF